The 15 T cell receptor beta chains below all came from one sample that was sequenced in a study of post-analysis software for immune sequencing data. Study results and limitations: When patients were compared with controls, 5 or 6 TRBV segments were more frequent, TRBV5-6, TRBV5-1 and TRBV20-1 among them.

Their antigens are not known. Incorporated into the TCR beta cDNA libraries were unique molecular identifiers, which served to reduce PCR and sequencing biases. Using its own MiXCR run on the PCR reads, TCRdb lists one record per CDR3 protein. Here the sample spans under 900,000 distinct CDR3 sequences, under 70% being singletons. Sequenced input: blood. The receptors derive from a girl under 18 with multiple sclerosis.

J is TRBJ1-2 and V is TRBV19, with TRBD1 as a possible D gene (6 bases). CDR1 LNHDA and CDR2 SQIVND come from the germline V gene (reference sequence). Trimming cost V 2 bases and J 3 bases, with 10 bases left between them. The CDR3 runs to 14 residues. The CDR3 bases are TGTGCCAGTAGTATAACCAGGACAGACTATGGCTACACCTTC. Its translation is CASSITRTDYGYTF.

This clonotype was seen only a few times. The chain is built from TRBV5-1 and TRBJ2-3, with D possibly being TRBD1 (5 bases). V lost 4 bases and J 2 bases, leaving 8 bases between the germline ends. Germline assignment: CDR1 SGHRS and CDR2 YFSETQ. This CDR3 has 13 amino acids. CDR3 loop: CASSNRNTDTQYF. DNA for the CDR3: TGCGCCAGCAGCAACAGGAACACAGATACGCAGTATTTT.

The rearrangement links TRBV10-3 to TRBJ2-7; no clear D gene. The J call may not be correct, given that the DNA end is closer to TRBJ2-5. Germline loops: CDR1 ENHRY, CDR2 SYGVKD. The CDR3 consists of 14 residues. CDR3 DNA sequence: TGTGCCATCACCACACCTAATGGCGGAGAGACCCAGTACTTC. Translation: CAITTPNGGETQYF.

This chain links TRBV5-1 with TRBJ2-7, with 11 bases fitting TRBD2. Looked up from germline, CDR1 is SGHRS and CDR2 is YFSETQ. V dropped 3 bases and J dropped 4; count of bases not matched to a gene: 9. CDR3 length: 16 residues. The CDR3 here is CASSSSSGGLRYEQYF. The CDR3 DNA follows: TGCGCCAGCAGCTCATCTAGCGGGGGGCTCAGGTACGAGCAGTACTTC.

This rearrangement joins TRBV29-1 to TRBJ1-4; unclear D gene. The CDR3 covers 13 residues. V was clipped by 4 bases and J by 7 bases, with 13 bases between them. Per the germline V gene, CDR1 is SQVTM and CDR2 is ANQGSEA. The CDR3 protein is CSVAKGSGEKLFF. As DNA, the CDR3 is TGCAGCGTTGCGAAGGGTTCGGGTGAAAAACTGTTTTTT.

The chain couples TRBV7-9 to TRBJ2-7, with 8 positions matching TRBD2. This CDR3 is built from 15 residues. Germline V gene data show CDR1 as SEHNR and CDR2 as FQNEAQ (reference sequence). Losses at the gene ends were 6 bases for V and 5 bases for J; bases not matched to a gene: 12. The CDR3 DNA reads TGTGCCAGCAGTTCAACTAGCGGTCTTGAGGACGAGCAGTACTTC. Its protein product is CASSSTSGLEDEQYF.

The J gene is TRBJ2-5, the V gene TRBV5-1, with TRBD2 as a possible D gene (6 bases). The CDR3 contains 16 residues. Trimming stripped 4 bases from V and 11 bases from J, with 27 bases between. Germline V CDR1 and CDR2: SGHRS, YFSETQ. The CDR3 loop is CASSLVIAAKCREQYF. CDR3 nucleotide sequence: TGCGCCAGCAGCCTCGTTATCGCGGCAAAATGCCGGGAGCAGTACTTC.

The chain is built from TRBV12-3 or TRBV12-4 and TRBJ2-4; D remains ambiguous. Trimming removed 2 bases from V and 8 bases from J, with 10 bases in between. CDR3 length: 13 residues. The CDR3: CASSLSGEHIQYF. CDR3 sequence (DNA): TGTGCCAGCAGTTTAAGTGGAGAGCACATTCAGTACTTC.

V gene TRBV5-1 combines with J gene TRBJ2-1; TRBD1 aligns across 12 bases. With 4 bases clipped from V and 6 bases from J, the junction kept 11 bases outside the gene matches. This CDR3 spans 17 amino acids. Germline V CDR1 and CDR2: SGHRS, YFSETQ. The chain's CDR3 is CASSPTLGTGGPNEQFF. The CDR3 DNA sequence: TGCGCCAGCAGCCCGACCCTCGGGACAGGGGGCCCCAATGAGCAGTTCTTC.

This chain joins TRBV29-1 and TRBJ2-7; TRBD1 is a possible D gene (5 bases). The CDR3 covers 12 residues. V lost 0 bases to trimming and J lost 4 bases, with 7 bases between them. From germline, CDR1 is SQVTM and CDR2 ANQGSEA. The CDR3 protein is CSVEDREYEQYF. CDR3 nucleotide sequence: TGCAGCGTTGAAGACAGGGAATACGAGCAGTACTTC.

The CDR3 loop is CASSLAPGLGSYEQYF. CDR3 sequence (DNA): TGTGCCAGCAGCTTAGCACCGGGACTAGGATCCTACGAGCAGTACTTC. This chain links TRBV7-2 with TRBJ2-7, with 8 bases aligning to TRBD2. Unmatched junction bases numbered 5, after V lost 0 bases and J lost 1 base. This CDR3 comprises 16 residues. Per germline, CDR1 SGHTA and CDR2 FQGNSA.

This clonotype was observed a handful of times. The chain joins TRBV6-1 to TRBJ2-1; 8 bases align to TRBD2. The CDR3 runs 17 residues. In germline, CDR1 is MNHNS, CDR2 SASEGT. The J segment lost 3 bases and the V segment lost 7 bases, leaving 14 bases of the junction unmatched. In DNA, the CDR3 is TGTGCCAGCAACCCCGGTACGGGGCTAGCGGGCTACAATGAGCAGTTCTTC. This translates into CASNPGTGLAGYNEQFF.

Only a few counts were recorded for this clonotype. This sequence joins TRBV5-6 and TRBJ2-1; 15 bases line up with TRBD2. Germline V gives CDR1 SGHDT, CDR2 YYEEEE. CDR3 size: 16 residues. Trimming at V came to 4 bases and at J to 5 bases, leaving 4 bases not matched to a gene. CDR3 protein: CASSRGLAGGNNEQFF. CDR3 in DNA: TGTGCCAGCAGCCGAGGACTAGCGGGAGGGAACAATGAGCAGTTCTTC.

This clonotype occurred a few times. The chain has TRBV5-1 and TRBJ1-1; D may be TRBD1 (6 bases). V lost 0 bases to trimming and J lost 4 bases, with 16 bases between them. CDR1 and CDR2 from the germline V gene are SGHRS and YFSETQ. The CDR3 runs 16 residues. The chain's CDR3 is CASSLEGDNLGTEAFF. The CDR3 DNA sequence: TGCGCCAGCAGCTTGGAGGGGGATAACCTAGGCACTGAAGCTTTCTTT.

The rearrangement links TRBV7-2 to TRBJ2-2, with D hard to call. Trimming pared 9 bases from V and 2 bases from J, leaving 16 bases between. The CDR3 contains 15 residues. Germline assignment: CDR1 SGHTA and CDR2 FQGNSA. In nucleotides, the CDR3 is TGTGCCAGTACCCCGGGCAGATTAAACACCGGGGAGCTGTTTTTT. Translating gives CASTPGRLNTGELFF.